One and the same sample provided the 20 T cell receptor beta chains below, sequenced in a study of cytomegalovirus exposure and HLA in healthy donors. Researchers ran the PCR with 60 Vbeta and 13 Jbeta primers. TCRdb's table, derived via immunoSEQ multiplex PCR, lists solely in-frame clones and lacks some. This sample has 95,000 to 150,000 clones, with more than 60% found just once. What was sequenced was PBMCs. The source of these receptors is a middle-aged woman in good health and CMV-seronegative.

The chain uses TRBV10-3 and TRBJ1-5; D gene uncertain. Trimming left V 4 bases short and J 3 bases short, with 7 bases between. CDR1 and CDR2 (germline): ENHRY, SYGVKD. This CDR3 region has 13 residues. CDR3 sequence (DNA): TGTGCCATCAGTGCAGGTAACAATCAGCCCCAGCATTTT. This encodes CAISAGNNQPQHF.

The J gene is TRBJ1-4, the V gene TRBV6-5; D gene ambiguous. The germline gives CDR1 MNHEY, CDR2 SVGAGI. Trimming took off 2 bases at V and 0 bases at J, with 4 bases between the two ends. The CDR3 loop spans 14 amino acids. The CDR3 DNA is TGTGCCAGCAGTTACGAGGCAACTAATGAAAAACTGTTTTTT. This encodes CASSYEATNEKLFF.

The rearrangement joins TRBV19 to TRBJ2-7, with TRBD2 matching over 7 bases. Germline CDR1 and CDR2: LNHDA and SQIVND (reference sequence). V dropped 10 bases and J dropped 1; count of bases not matched to a gene: 10. This CDR3 is built from 14 residues. In nucleotides, the CDR3 is TGTGCCACCAGAGGGAGGGGTCCGTCCTACGAGCAGTACTTC. It specifies CATRGRGPSYEQYF.

The gene calls are TRBV7-9 and TRBJ2-7; D ambiguous. The germline CDR1 and CDR2 sequences are SEHNR and FQNEAQ (reference sequence). Trimming took off 3 bases at V and 4 bases at J, with 7 bases between the two ends. CDR3 length equals 12 residues. The CDR3 spells CASSFWPYEQYF. The CDR3 coding sequence is TGTGCCAGCAGCTTTTGGCCGTACGAGCAGTACTTC.

The V call is TRBV10-2, the J call TRBJ2-3, with D possibly matching TRBD2 (5 bases). Germline V gene data show CDR1 as WSHSY and CDR2 as SAAADI. V was shortened by 4 bases and J by 4 bases, with 12 bases between the two germline ends. CDR3 length equals 14 residues. For the CDR3, the DNA is TGCGCCAGCAGTGGGGGAGCCCCCCCAGATACGCAGTATTTT. This codes for CASSGGAPPDTQYF.

This sequence joins TRBV27 and TRBJ2-1; TRBD1 might be the D (5 bases). Germline V gene sequence: CDR1 MNHEY, CDR2 SMNVEV (reference sequence). Trimming shortened V by 5 bases and J by 9 bases, and 14 bases separated the two germline ends. There are 13 residues in the CDR3. The CDR3 here is CASSNPTVTEQFF. The CDR3 DNA follows: TGTGCCAGCAGTAACCCGACAGTGACTGAGCAGTTCTTC.

The chain couples TRBV7-9 to TRBJ1-4, with a tentative D call TRBD1 (5 bases). Trimming left V 4 bases short and J 3 bases short, with 12 bases between. Looked up from germline, CDR1 is SEHNR and CDR2 is FQNEAQ (reference sequence). The CDR3 runs to 15 residues. The DNA of the CDR3 is TGTGCCAGCAGCTATGGGGCGCTTGCTAATGAAAAACTGTTTTTT. Protein product: CASSYGALANEKLFF.

In this sample, this clone turned up once. This chain uses TRBV19 with TRBJ1-1; maybe TRBD1 (6 bases). CDR1 and CDR2 (germline): LNHDA, SQIVND (reference sequence). The CDR3 has 13 residues. V dropped 6 bases and J dropped 4 bases, with 12 bases sitting between them. The CDR3, as DNA: TGTGCCAGTAGATACAGGGTAAGCACTGAAGCTTTCTTT. Translating it yields CASRYRVSTEAFF.

This clone came up a few times. The chain carries TRBV7-9 and TRBJ2-1; 8 nucleotides align to TRBD2. With 7 bases clipped from V and 7 bases from J, the junction kept 9 bases outside the gene matches. The CDR3 totals 14 residues. Germline V gene lookup returns CDR1 SEHNR and CDR2 FQNEAQ (reference sequence). The CDR3 sequence: CASTELAGRNEQFF. CDR3 sequence (DNA): TGTGCCAGCACCGAATTAGCGGGAAGGAATGAGCAGTTCTTC. Complete variable domain (other parts from reference TRBV7-9 and TRBJ2-1): DTGVSQNPRHKITKRGQNVTFRCDPISEHNRLYWYRQTLGQGPEFLTYFQNEAQLEKSRLLSDRFSAERPKGSFSTLEIQRTEQGDSAMYLCASTELAGRNEQFFGPGTRLTVL.

About this clone: Germline and junction disagree at one end, which may indicate a read error. This chain connects TRBV7-3 to TRBJ2-5; the match to TRBD2 covers 9 bases. CDR1 is SGHTA and CDR2 is FQGTGA in the germline V gene. This CDR3 is 14 amino acids long. CDR3: CASRLIAGAETQYF. CDR3 in DNA: TGTGCCAGCAGGTTAATAGCGGGGGCGGAGACCCAGTACTTC.

The DNA for the CDR3 is TGTGCCAGTAATTATAGGACAGCCTTACATCAGCCCCAGCATTTT. This codes for CASNYRTALHQPQHF. The genes are TRBV19 and TRBJ1-5, with a possible D match to TRBD1 (6 bases). The length of the CDR3 is 15 residues. Per germline, CDR1 LNHDA and CDR2 SQIVND (reference sequence). Trimming removed 7 bases at V and 5 bases at J, with 18 bases between.

For the CDR3, the DNA is TGTGCCAGCAGTGAGCGAACCGGGACAGAAAACACTGAAGCTTTCTTT. The encoded protein is CASSERTGTENTEAFF. J is TRBJ1-1 and V is TRBV25-1, with 7 bases fitting TRBD1. Germline V gene lookup returns CDR1 MGHDK and CDR2 SYGVNS. The V segment lost 3 bases and the J segment 2 bases; nucleotides outside the gene matches: 9. The CDR3 spans 16 residues.

The chain carries TRBV7-9 and TRBJ2-2; 7 bases agree with TRBD1. The germline CDR1 and CDR2 sequences are SEHNR and FQNEAQ (reference sequence). CDR3 length equals 16 residues. Trimming cost V 5 bases and J 6 bases; bases outside gene matches: 12. The CDR3 nucleotides read TGTGCCAGCAGCCCTCCGGTGTCAGGGGGAGCCGGGGAGCTGTTTTTT. Residues: CASSPPVSGGAGELFF. Looking up the rest from reference TRBV7-9 and TRBJ2-2 gives the full variable domain: DTGVSQNPRHKITKRGQNVTFRCDPISEHNRLYWYRQTLGQGPEFLTYFQNEAQLEKSRLLSDRFSAERPKGSFSTLEIQRTEQGDSAMYLCASSPPVSGGAGELFFGEGSRLTVL.

The rearrangement uses TRBV5-5 and TRBJ2-5, with 7 bases lining up with TRBD2. V shed 3 bases, J shed 2 bases, and the junction held 1 base outside the gene matches. In germline, CDR1 is SGHKS, CDR2 YYEKEE (reference sequence). This CDR3 has 13 amino acids. DNA of the CDR3: TGTGCCAGCAGCTATAGCGGGCAAGAGACCCAGTACTTC. Translating gives CASSYSGQETQYF. Full variable domain (outside the CDR3, taken from reference TRBV5-5 and TRBJ2-5): DAGVTQSPTHLIKTRGQQVTLRCSPISGHKSVSWYQQVLGQGPQFIFQYYEKEERGRGNFPDRFSARQFPNYSSELNVNALLLGDSALYLCASSYSGQETQYFGPGTRLLVL.

The rearrangement joins TRBV7-2 to TRBJ2-7; a possible D gene is TRBD2 (5 bases). Per the germline V gene, CDR1 is SGHTA and CDR2 is FQGNSA. V dropped 2 bases and J dropped 5 bases, with 10 bases sitting between them. The length of the CDR3 is 13 residues. The CDR3 spells CASSLRGWDEQYF. The CDR3 bases are TGTGCCAGCAGCTTACGCGGGTGGGACGAGCAGTACTTC.

The CDR3, as DNA: TGTGCCAGCAGCGGGAGACTAGCGGAAAACTTCAATGAGCAGTTCTTC. This encodes CASSGRLAENFNEQFF. The V call is TRBV25-1, the J call TRBJ2-1; 9 positions match TRBD2. With V trimmed by 6 bases and J by 6 bases, 12 bases remained unmatched. This CDR3 has 16 amino acids. Germline values: CDR1 MGHDK, CDR2 SYGVNS.

The rearrangement joins TRBV6-1 to TRBJ2-5; TRBD2 matches 8 bases. Germline loops: CDR1 MNHNS, CDR2 SASEGT. V shed 2 bases, J shed 2 bases, and the junction held 4 bases outside the gene matches. The CDR3 length is 15 residues. This chain's CDR3 is CASSETAGGQETQYF. The CDR3 DNA reads TGTGCCAGCAGTGAAACTGCGGGGGGACAAGAGACCCAGTACTTC.

The V call is TRBV14, the J call TRBJ2-7, with 9 bases matching TRBD1. The trim removed 1 base at V and 4 bases at J, leaving 8 bases unmatched. The CDR3 has 16 amino acids. Looked up from germline, CDR1 is SGHDN and CDR2 is FVKESK. The CDR3 protein is CASSQAAGQGAYEQYF. As DNA, the CDR3 is TGTGCCAGCAGCCAAGCCGCGGGACAGGGAGCGTACGAGCAGTACTTC.

CDR3 nucleotides: TGTGCCAGCAGTTTGGGACAGAGCACAGATACGCAGTATTTT. It encodes CASSLGQSTDTQYF. This chain connects TRBV2 to TRBJ2-3; TRBD1 agrees at 7 bases. V gave up 5 bases and J gave up 0 bases; unmatched junction bases: 2. The germline gives CDR1 SNHLY, CDR2 FYNNEI. The CDR3 sequence is 14 residues long.

This chain links TRBV7-2 with TRBJ2-7; 11 positions match TRBD2. Germline-derived CDR1 and CDR2 are SGHTA and FQGNSA. The CDR3 is 15 amino acids. Trimming at V came to 5 bases and at J to 8 bases, leaving 11 bases not matched to a gene. The CDR3, as DNA: TGTGCCAGCAGCCGGGACACTAGCGGGAGCTTGAAGCAGTACTTC. It encodes CASSRDTSGSLKQYF.